The present T cell receptor (beta chain) was sequenced within a study of vaccination and CD4 T cells after COVID-19. Study in general: Blood was drawn a median about 75 days post second dose, range 14 to 241. Whole-study results and caveats: Among those convalescent, a median 86.3% of reactive clones emerged solely post-vaccination. Reactive clonotype counts went from median about 21 after infection to about 37 after vaccination, nonsignificantly.

Sequencing of DNA taken from cultured CD4+ T cells relied on the Oncomine TCR Beta short-read assay. TCRdb analysed the PCR reads with MiXCR anew, one entry per CDR3 protein. The data show a few thousand distinct CDR3 sequences, 43% seen once. V was shortened by 4 bases and J by 0 bases, with 11 bases between the two germline ends. The CDR3 totals 15 residues. Germline V gene sequence: CDR1 SNHLY, CDR2 FYNNEI. This clonotype is classed as medium-sized. Antigen specificity is unknown. The sample's treatment: approximately 9-day PBMC culture with coronavirus spike peptide pools or control peptides (ViraFEST assay). For ViraFEST, peptide pools expanded antigen-specific T cells, after which the TCRs were sequenced.

This clonotype originated in a human donor who had recovered from COVID-19. The chain uses TRBV2 and TRBJ2-3; TRBD2 is a possible D gene (6 bases). The sample taken for sequencing was CD4+ T cells from blood, cultured in vitro. The CDR3 sequence: CASSVNGGSTDTQYF. The DNA of the CDR3 is TGTGCCAGCAGTGTGAACGGGGGTAGCACAGATACGCAGTATTTT.